The 20 T cell receptor beta chains listed next were all sequenced from one sample in a study of response to subunit inactivated influenza vaccine. TCRdb re-called the RT-PCR reads through MiXCR, storing one row per CDR3 protein. The repertoire consists of 650,000 to 850,000 distinct CDR3 sequences, with approximately 15% occurring once and the leading ten covering around 7.3%. The specimen comprised PBMCs from blood, sampled about 14 days before vaccination. These receptors were collected from a man aged 45-65 years who received an inactivated influenza vaccine.

The CDR3 DNA reads TGTGCCAGCAACCAAGTCGGAGACAGGGCGTTCGAGCAGTACTTC. Translated: CASNQVGDRAFEQYF. This chain joins TRBV7-9 and TRBJ2-7; 7 bases fit TRBD1. With 7 bases clipped from V and 6 bases from J, the junction kept 15 bases outside the gene matches. This CDR3 region has 15 residues. Germline values: CDR1 SEHNR, CDR2 FQNEAQ (reference sequence).

This clonotype has at least ten counts. The chain joins TRBV28 to TRBJ2-3; D gene uncertain. There are 18 residues in the CDR3. Per germline, CDR1 MDHEN and CDR2 SYDVKM. V dropped 5 bases and J dropped 4 bases, with 25 bases sitting between them. CDR3 residues: CASSLIYPPEAASDTQYF. In nucleotides, the CDR3 is TGTGCCAGCAGTCTTATATACCCCCCCGAGGCAGCCTCAGATACGCAGTATTTT.

This clonotype was recorded many times. The CDR3: CASSTGLWATQYF. CDR3 nucleotide sequence: TGTGCCAGCAGCACTGGACTTTGGGCGACGCAGTATTTT. The V call is TRBV7-9, the J call TRBJ2-3; D may be TRBD2 (5 bases). Germline assignment: CDR1 SEHNR and CDR2 FQNEAQ (reference sequence). V shed 5 bases and J shed 9 bases, with 15 bases lying between them. The CDR3 spans 13 residues.

CDR3 sequence reads: CASSLVAGTSNEQFF. The CDR3 DNA is TGTGCCAGCAGTTTAGTAGCGGGAACGAGCAATGAGCAGTTCTTC. The rearrangement uses TRBV12-3 or TRBV12-4 and TRBJ2-1, with TRBD2 matching over 8 bases. The V and J ends lost 1 base and 6 bases, in that order; junction bases with no gene match: 5. The length of the CDR3 is 15 residues.

Note on this clonotype: A junction boundary mismatches the germline segment, possibly from a read error. The chain couples TRBV7-9 to TRBJ2-1; 7 nucleotides line up with TRBD2. This CDR3 has 15 residues. Germline CDR1 is SEHNR and CDR2 is FQNEAQ (reference sequence). CDR3 protein: CACSTRGTGYNEQFF. CDR3 nucleotide sequence: TGTGCCTGCAGCACGCGGGGGACCGGGTACAATGAGCAGTTCTTC.

The chain recombines TRBV12-3 or TRBV12-4 with TRBJ2-7; D is possibly TRBD1 or TRBD2 (6 bases each). The ends were cut back, 5 bases at V and 5 bases at J, with 16 bases in the middle. CDR3 length: 14 residues. The CDR3 DNA follows: TGTGCCAGCAGTCTTGGGGGGCCCGGGAACGAGCAGTACTTC. Amino acids: CASSLGGPGNEQYF.

With regard to this clonotype: Just one base apart from a much larger clone, this may be a read error. V usage is TRBV2 and J usage is TRBJ1-5; perhaps TRBD1 as D (6 bases). Between the trimmed V and J ends, which lost 8 bases and 2 bases, there was a span of 10 bases. The CDR3 runs 13 residues. Germline V CDR1 and CDR2: SNHLY, FYNNEI. Here the CDR3 reads CASCSGGNQPQHF. CDR3 in DNA: TGTGCCAGCTGTTCAGGGGGCAATCAGCCCCAGCATTTT.

V is TRBV14 and J is TRBJ2-2; D possibly corresponds to TRBD2 (5 bases). The germline CDR1 and CDR2 sequences are SGHDN and FVKESK. This CDR3 comprises 16 residues. Trimming took 4 bases from V and 5 from J, leaving 17 bases between them. The CDR3, as DNA: TGTGCCAGCAGCCCCCGGCAGAGGGCTTTGACCGGGGAGCTGTTTTTT. Protein: CASSPRQRALTGELFF.

This clonotype was recorded many times. The DNA of the CDR3 is TGTGCCATCAGTGACCGGACCCAACTAAAGGGCACAGATACGCAGTATTTT. Protein sequence: CAISDRTQLKGTDTQYF. The chain carries TRBV10-3 and TRBJ2-3; D is undetermined. Germline lookup yields CDR1 ENHRY and CDR2 SYGVKD. The CDR3 contains 17 residues. Deletions cut 3 bases from V and 1 base from J, with 17 bases between.

The chain is built from TRBV7-2 and TRBJ2-7; a weak D match, TRBD2 (5 bases). This CDR3 contains 16 residues. Trimming cost V 1 base and J 0 bases, with 13 bases left between them. Germline lookup yields CDR1 SGHTA and CDR2 FQGNSA. The CDR3 is CASSLEGLTSSYEQYF. The CDR3 region has the DNA TGTGCCAGCAGCTTAGAAGGGCTCACTAGCTCCTACGAGCAGTACTTC. Complete variable domain (other parts from reference TRBV7-2 and TRBJ2-7): GAGVSQSPSNKVTEKGKDVELRCDPISGHTALYWYRQSLGQGLEFLIYFQGNSAPDKSGLPSDRFSAERTGGSVSTLTIQRTQQEDSAVYLCASSLEGLTSSYEQYFGPGTRLTVT.

Only a few counts were recorded for this clonotype. This sequence joins TRBV6-1 and TRBJ2-1, with a weak D call TRBD2 (6 bases). The CDR3 extends over 13 amino acids. V was cut by 5 bases and J by 5 bases, with 10 bases left in between. Germline CDR1 MNHNS, CDR2 SASEGT. In nucleotides, the CDR3 is TGTGCCAGCAGTAAGACTAGACACAATGAGCAGTTCTTC. Amino acid sequence: CASSKTRHNEQFF.

This clonotype has only a few counts. This sequence joins TRBV11-2 and TRBJ1-1; a possible D gene is TRBD1 (6 bases). Germline assignment: CDR1 SGHAT and CDR2 FQNNGV. V was pared by 4 bases and J by 0 bases, with 12 bases between. CDR3 length: 15 residues. CDR3 region: CASSYLTGLNTEAFF. CDR3 coding DNA: TGTGCCAGCAGCTACCTGACAGGTCTGAACACTGAAGCTTTCTTT.

Remarks on this clonotype: An end of the junction differs from the germline gene, which may be a read error. The chain joins TRBV5-1 to TRBJ1-6; 7 bases line up with TRBD1. This CDR3 region has 15 residues. The germline V gene has CDR1 SGHRS and CDR2 YFSETQ. The CDR3 sequence: CAISLVAGGDSPLHF. The DNA of the CDR3 is TGCGCCATCAGCTTGGTGGCAGGGGGGGATTCACCCCTCCACTTT.

In this sample, this clonotype turned up a few times. The chain combines TRBV5-1 with TRBJ2-7; 8 bases agree with TRBD2. Germline V gene lookup returns CDR1 SGHRS and CDR2 YFSETQ. J lost 0 bases, V lost 0 bases, and 5 bases had no gene match. There are 16 residues in the CDR3. The CDR3 loop is CASSLAAGGFSYEQYF. The CDR3 DNA reads as TGCGCCAGCAGCTTGGCCGCGGGGGGTTTCTCCTACGAGCAGTACTTC.

The table lists this clonotype with a few counts. V gene TRBV5-1 combines with J gene TRBJ2-7, with 8 bases aligning to TRBD2. CDR1 SGHRS and CDR2 YFSETQ come from the germline V gene. CDR3 length: 14 residues. Unmatched junction bases numbered 8, after V lost 4 bases and J lost 5 bases. The CDR3 sequence is CASSPGLALDEQYF. CDR3 bases: TGCGCCAGCAGCCCCGGACTAGCTCTAGACGAGCAGTACTTC.

V usage is TRBV29-1 and J usage is TRBJ1-1; weak D call: TRBD1 (5 bases). The V end was cut by 7 bases, the J end by 0 bases, with 12 bases between. This CDR3 is 13 amino acids long. Per germline, CDR1 SQVTM and CDR2 ANQGSEA. Here the CDR3 DNA reads TGCAGCGCCACCGGGGCAGTGAACACTGAAGCTTTCTTT. Translation gives CSATGAVNTEAFF.

The CDR3 sequence: CASSLAGGIGYNEQFF. In DNA, the CDR3 is TGCGCCAGCAGCTTGGCCGGGGGGATTGGATACAATGAGCAGTTCTTC. The chain recombines TRBV5-1 with TRBJ2-1; 7 positions match TRBD2. The V gene end was trimmed by 0 bases and the J gene end by 4 bases; junction bases not matched to a gene: 7. The CDR3 extends over 16 amino acids. Germline V gives CDR1 SGHRS, CDR2 YFSETQ.

V and J are TRBV4-2 and TRBJ2-2; D unclear. Per the germline V gene, CDR1 is LGHNA and CDR2 is YNFKEQ. Trimming removed 0 bases from V and 4 bases from J, with 12 bases in between. The CDR3 sequence is 16 residues long. CDR3 DNA sequence: TGTGCCAGCAGCCAAGAAACGGGCAGGCCCACCGGGGAGCTGTTTTTT. Amino acids: CASSQETGRPTGELFF.

This chain uses TRBV20-1 with TRBJ2-1, with D possibly matching TRBD2 (5 bases). CDR1 and CDR2 (germline): DFQATT, SNEGSKA (reference sequence). The CDR3 has 17 residues. V lost 0 bases, J lost 3 bases, and 18 bases lay in between. CDR3: CSARDWESGDVYNEQFF. The CDR3 bases are TGCAGTGCTAGAGATTGGGAAAGCGGCGACGTCTACAATGAGCAGTTCTTC.

There are a few counts of this clonotype. This rearrangement joins TRBV20-1 to TRBJ1-5; 7 bases are a match to TRBD1. J gave up 1 base and V 3 bases, and 3 bases lay outside the gene matches. This CDR3 region has 14 residues. Germline CDR1 and CDR2: DFQATT and SNEGSKA (reference sequence). For the CDR3, the DNA is TGCAGTGCTAGGGGACAGTCCAGCAATCAGCCCCAGCATTTT. Translation gives CSARGQSSNQPQHF.